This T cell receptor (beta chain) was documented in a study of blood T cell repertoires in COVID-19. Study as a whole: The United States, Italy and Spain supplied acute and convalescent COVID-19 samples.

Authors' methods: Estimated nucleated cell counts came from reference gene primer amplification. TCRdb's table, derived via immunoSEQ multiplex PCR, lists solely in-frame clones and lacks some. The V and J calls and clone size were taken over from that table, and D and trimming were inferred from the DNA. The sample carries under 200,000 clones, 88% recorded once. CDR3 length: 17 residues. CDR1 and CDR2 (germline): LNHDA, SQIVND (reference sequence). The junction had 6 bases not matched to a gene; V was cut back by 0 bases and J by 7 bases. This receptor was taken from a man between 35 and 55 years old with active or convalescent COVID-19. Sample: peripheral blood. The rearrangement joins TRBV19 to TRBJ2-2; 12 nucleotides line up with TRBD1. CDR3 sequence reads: CASSIDRDRGLDGELFF. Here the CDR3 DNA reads TGTGCCAGTAGTATAGACCGGGACAGGGGGCTTGACGGGGAGCTGTTTTTT.